This paragraph reports one T cell receptor (beta chain). Per the germline V gene, CDR1 is SGHRS and CDR2 is YFSETQ. Trimming removed 1 base from V and 9 bases from J; junction bases left unmatched: 6. This CDR3 region has 14 residues. MiXCR, run by TCRdb on the 5' RACE reads, gives a single entry per CDR3 protein. The sample includes about 350,000 distinct CDR3 sequences, roughly 15% seen only once; the top ten take about a fifth. This entry comes from a study of T-cell memory formation after mild COVID-19. The V gene is TRBV5-1, the J gene TRBJ2-4; 8 positions agree with TRBD1. The sequenced sample was PBMCs or a T cell subset sorted from them (not recorded which). The receptor was derived from a man between 18 and 35 years old who had mild COVID-19 (a few samples of this study predate the infection). Cell type and time point are not known. CDR3 bases: TGCGCCAGCAGCTTGTATACAGGGACAGGCATTCAGTACTTC. It is translated as CASSLYTGTGIQYF.